The rows below give T cell receptor beta chains drawn from one sample of a study of vaccination and CD4 T cells after COVID-19. TCRdb re-derived calls from the PCR reads in MiXCR, one entry per CDR3 protein. The sample yields roughly 3,400 distinct CDR3 sequences, about 25% seen once. Their antigen targets remain unknown. The sequenced sample was CD4+ T cells from blood, cultured in vitro. The receptors originated from a human donor in good health. Both conserved end residues are part of each CDR3. The D gene is left open where the match is weak. Clone size is given for some rows only: seen once, a few or many times, or a class if the clone is expanded.

TRBV25-1	NA	NA	TRBJ1-2	CASSGRPGANYGYTF	TGTGCCAGCAGTGGACGTCCAGGGGCGAATTATGGCTACACCTTC
TRBV19	NA	NA	TRBJ1-2	CASSIVGNYGYTF	TGTGCCAGTAGTATAGTAGGCAACTATGGCTACACCTTC
TRBV18	NA	TRBD1	TRBJ1-2	CASSDRDSRRYTF	TGTGCCAGCTCAGACCGGGACAGCCGGCGCTACACCTTC
TRBV7-2	few	TRBD1	TRBJ2-7	CASSSYGTGGDEQYF	TGTGCCAGCAGCTCATATGGGACAGGGGGTGACGAGCAGTACTTC
TRBV28	few	TRBD1	TRBJ1-1	CASSFPGTGGSAFF	TGTGCCAGCAGTTTTCCCGGGACAGGGGGATCGGCTTTCTTT
TRBV11-3	few	NA	TRBJ2-4	CASSQGNENIQYF	TGTGCCAGCAGCCAGGGTAACGAAAACATTCAGTACTTC
TRBV5-4	NA	NA	TRBJ2-7	CASSEGGFSYEQYF	TGTGCCAGCAGCGAGGGGGGGTTTTCCTACGAGCAGTACTTC
TRBV12-3/TRBV12-4	NA	TRBD1	TRBJ1-1	CASSSRWGQGESGTEAFF	TGTGCCAGCAGCTCCCGGTGGGGACAGGGGGAGTCAGGCACTGAAGCTTTCTTT
TRBV28	NA	NA	TRBJ1-5	CATQEGVISNQPQHF	TGTGCCACTCAAGAGGGCGTCATTAGCAATCAGCCCCAGCATTTT
TRBV19	few	NA	TRBJ1-1	CASSPDRLGRNTEAFF	TGTGCCAGTAGTCCAGACCGGTTGGGGCGGAACACTGAAGCTTTCTTT
TRBV19	NA	TRBD2	TRBJ2-7	CASSTRTSGNYEQYF	TGTGCCAGTAGTACCCGGACTAGCGGCAACTACGAGCAGTACTTC
TRBV7-3	NA	NA	TRBJ2-3	CASSPGLMSDTQYF	TGTGCCAGCAGCCCCGGTTTGATGTCAGATACGCAGTATTTT
TRBV7-3	NA	TRBD2	TRBJ2-3	CASSFSGSSTDTQYF	TGTGCCAGCAGCTTTAGCGGGAGCAGCACAGATACGCAGTATTTT
TRBV5-4	few	TRBD1	TRBJ1-2	CASSLEVTGGGYTF	TGTGCCAGCAGCTTGGAGGTGACAGGGGGTGGCTACACCTTC
TRBV20-1	few	TRBD1	TRBJ2-7	CSARVSGGFYEQYF	TGCAGTGCTAGAGTGTCAGGGGGATTCTACGAGCAGTACTTC
TRBV6-5	NA	NA	TRBJ2-1	CASSYMYEQFF	TGTGCCAGCAGTTATATGTATGAGCAGTTCTTC
TRBV5-4	once	TRBD1	TRBJ2-3	CASSGDRERFATDTQYF	TGTGCCAGCAGCGGGGACAGGGAGCGATTTGCCACAGATACGCAGTATTTT
TRBV30	few	NA	TRBJ1-2	CAWSVSEPVHGYTF	TGTGCCTGGAGTGTATCAGAGCCCGTCCATGGCTACACCTTC
TRBV5-1	NA	NA	TRBJ1-1	CASSFGGVNTEAFF	TGCGCCAGCAGCTTCGGGGGGGTGAACACTGAAGCTTTCTTT
TRBV12-3/TRBV12-4	NA	TRBD1	TRBJ1-4	CASRGDRGLEKLFF	TGTGCCAGCAGGGGGGACAGGGGGCTTGAAAAACTGTTTTTT
TRBV9	NA	NA	TRBJ1-2	CASSVGVDGYTF	TGTGCCAGCAGCGTAGGGGTGGATGGCTACACCTTC
TRBV18	NA	NA	TRBJ1-2	CASSPTGRDSGYTF	TGTGCCAGCTCACCCACCGGCAGGGACTCCGGCTACACCTTC
TRBV10-3	medium-sized	TRBD1	TRBJ1-1	CAISESRGQTEAFF	TGTGCCATCAGTGAGTCGAGGGGGCAAACTGAAGCTTTCTTT
TRBV30	few	NA	TRBJ2-2	CAWSVHGATGELFF	TGTGCCTGGAGTGTACATGGGGCCACCGGGGAGCTGTTTTTT
TRBV11-2	NA	NA	TRBJ1-5	CASSLGRAMGVINQPQHF	TGTGCCAGCAGCTTAGGGAGGGCCATGGGGGTAATCAATCAGCCCCAGCATTTT
TRBV7-2	NA	NA	TRBJ2-4	CASSLGELAKNIQYF	TGTGCCAGCAGCTTAGGGGAATTAGCCAAAAACATTCAGTACTTC
TRBV27	few	TRBD1	TRBJ2-7	CASSSDRGGYEQYF	TGTGCCAGCAGTTCTGACAGGGGAGGCTACGAGCAGTACTTC
TRBV5-1	NA	NA	TRBJ1-1	CASSLDSGLAFF	TGCGCCAGCAGCTTGGATAGTGGGTTGGCTTTCTTT
TRBV6-1	few	NA	TRBJ2-2	CASSARQVPGELFF	TGTGCCAGCAGTGCCCGACAGGTCCCCGGGGAGCTGTTTTTT
TRBV21-1	few	NA	TRBJ2-1	CASSKDSRSSYNEQFF	TGTGCCAGCAGCAAGGATTCGAGGAGCTCCTACAATGAGCAGTTCTTC
TRBV7-3	medium-sized	NA	TRBJ2-1	CASSSSALQGRDEQFF	TGTGCCAGCAGCTCTAGCGCCCTCCAGGGGAGGGATGAGCAGTTCTTC
TRBV14	NA	NA	TRBJ2-3	CASSVAGSDTQYF	TGTGCCAGCAGTGTCGCAGGGTCAGATACGCAGTATTTT